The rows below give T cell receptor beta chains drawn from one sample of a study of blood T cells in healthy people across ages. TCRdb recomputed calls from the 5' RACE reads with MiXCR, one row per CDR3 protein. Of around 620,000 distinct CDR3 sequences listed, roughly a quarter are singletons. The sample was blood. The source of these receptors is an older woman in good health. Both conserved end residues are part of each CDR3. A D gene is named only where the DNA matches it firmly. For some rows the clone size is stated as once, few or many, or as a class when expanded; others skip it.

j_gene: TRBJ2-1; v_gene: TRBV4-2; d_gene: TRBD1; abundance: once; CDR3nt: TGTGCCAGCAGCCAAGGAAGGAGGTCTAGGGACAGGGTTTACAATGAGCAGTTCTTC; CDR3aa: CASSQGRRSRDRVYNEQFF
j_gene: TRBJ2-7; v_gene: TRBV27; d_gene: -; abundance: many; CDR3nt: TGTGCCAGCCTGCACGAGCAGTACTTC; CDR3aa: CASLHEQYF
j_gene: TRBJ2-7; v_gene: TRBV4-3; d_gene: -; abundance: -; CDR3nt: TGCGCCAGCAGCCAAGATTGGGGGCGGGGGTCCTCCTACGAGCAGTACTTC; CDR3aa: CASSQDWGRGSSYEQYF
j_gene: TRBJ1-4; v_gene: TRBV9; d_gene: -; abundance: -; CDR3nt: TGTGCCAGCAGCGTTCGGACACAGGGCATACTGTTTTTT; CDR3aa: CASSVRTQGILFF
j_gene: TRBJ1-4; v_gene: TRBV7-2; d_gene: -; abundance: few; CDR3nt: TGTGCCAGCGGCTTGACAACCGGGGTGGGACTGTTTTTT; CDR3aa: CASGLTTGVGLFF
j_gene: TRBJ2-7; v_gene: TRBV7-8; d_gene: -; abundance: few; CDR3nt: TGTGCCAGCAGCTTCCAAGGGGGAAGCTCCTACGAGCAGTACTTC; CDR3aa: CASSFQGGSSYEQYF
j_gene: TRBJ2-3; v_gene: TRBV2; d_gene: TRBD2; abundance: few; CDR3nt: TGTGCCAGCAGTTACACAGCGGGGCCCAGCACAGATACGCAGTATTTT; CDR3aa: CASSYTAGPSTDTQYF
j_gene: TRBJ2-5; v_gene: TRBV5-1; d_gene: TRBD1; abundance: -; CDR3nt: TGCGCCAGCAGCTTGATAACAGGGGGTTGGGAGACCCAGTACTTC; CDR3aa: CASSLITGGWETQYF
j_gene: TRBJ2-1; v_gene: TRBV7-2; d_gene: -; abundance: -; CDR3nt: TGTGCCAGCAGCTTTCAGAGCGCCTCCTACAACGAGCAGTTCTTC; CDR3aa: CASSFQSASYNEQFF
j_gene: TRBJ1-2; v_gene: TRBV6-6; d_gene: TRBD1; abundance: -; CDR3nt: TGTGCCGGGACAGGGGGTAACTATGGCTACACCTTC; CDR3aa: CAGTGGNYGYTF
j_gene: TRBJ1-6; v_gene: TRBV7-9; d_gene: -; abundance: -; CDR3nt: TGTGCCAGCAGCTATGGTGAAGCACCGGGATCACCCCTCCACTTT; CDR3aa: CASSYGEAPGSPLHF
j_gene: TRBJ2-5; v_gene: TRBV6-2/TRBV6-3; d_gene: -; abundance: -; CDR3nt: TGTGCCAGCAGTTACTCGGCCTTCGAGTTGGGGGCGGGTGAGACCCAGTACTTC; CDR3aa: CASSYSAFELGAGETQYF
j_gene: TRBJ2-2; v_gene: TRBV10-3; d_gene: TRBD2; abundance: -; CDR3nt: TGTGCCATCAGTGAGTTGAGCGGGGCGACCGGGGAGCTGTTTTTT; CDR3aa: CAISELSGATGELFF
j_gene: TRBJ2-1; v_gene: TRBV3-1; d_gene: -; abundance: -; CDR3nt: TGTGCCAGCAGCGGACGGAAGCAGTTCTTC; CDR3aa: CASSGRKQFF
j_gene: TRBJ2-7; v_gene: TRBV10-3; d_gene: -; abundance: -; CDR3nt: TGTGCCATCAGCGCCCCAGGGGCCGAGCAGTACTTC; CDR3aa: CAISAPGAEQYF